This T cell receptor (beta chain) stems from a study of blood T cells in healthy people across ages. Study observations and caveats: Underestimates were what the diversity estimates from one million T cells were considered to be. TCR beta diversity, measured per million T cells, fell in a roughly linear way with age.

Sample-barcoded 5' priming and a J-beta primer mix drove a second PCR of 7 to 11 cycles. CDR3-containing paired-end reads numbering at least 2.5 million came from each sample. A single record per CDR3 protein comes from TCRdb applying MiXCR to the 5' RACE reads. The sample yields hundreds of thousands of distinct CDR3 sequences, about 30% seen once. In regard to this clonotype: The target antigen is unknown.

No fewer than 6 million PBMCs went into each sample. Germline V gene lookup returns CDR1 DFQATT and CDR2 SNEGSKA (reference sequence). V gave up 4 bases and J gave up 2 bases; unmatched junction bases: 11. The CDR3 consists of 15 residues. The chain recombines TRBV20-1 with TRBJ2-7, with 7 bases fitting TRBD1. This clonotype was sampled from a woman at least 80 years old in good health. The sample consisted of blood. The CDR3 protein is CSATYGTANTYEQYF. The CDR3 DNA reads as TGCAGTGCTACCTACGGGACAGCCAACACCTACGAGCAGTACTTC.